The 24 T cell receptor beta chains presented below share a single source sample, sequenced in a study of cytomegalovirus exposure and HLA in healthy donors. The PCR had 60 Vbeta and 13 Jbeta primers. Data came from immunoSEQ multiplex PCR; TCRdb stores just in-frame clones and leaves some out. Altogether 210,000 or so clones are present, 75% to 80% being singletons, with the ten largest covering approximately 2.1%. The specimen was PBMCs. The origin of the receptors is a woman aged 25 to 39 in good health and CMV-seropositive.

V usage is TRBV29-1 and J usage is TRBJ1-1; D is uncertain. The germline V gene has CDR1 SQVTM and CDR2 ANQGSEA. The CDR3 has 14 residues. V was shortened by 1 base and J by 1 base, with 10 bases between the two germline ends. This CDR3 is CSVEGASSNTEAFF. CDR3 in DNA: TGCAGCGTTGAAGGGGCCAGTTCGAACACTGAAGCTTTCTTT. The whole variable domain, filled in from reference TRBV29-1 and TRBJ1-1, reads SAVISQKPSRDICQRGTSLTIQCQVDSQVTMMFWYRQQPGQSLTLIATANQGSEATYESGFVIDKFPISRPNLTFSTLTVSNMSPEDSSIYLCSVEGASSNTEAFFGQGTRLTVV.

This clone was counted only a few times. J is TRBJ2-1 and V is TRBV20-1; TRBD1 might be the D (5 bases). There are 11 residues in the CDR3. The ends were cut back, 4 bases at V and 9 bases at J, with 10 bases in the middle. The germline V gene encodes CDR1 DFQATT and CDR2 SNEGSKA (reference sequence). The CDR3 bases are TGCAGTGCTACTGACAGACTTGAGCAGTTCTTC. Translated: CSATDRLEQFF.

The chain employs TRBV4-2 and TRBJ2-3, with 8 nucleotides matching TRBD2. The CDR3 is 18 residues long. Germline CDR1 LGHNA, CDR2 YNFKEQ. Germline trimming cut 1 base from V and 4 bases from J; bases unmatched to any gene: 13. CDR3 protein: CASSQGLGRRGVADTQYF. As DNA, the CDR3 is TGTGCCAGCAGCCAAGGCCTCGGGAGGCGGGGGGTGGCAGATACGCAGTATTTT.

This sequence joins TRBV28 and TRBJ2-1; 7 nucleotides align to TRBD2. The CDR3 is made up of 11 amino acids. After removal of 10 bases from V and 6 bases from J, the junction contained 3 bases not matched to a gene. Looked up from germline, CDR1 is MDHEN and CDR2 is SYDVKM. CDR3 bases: TGTGCCACAGCGGGGTTCAATGAGCAGTTCTTC. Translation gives CATAGFNEQFF.

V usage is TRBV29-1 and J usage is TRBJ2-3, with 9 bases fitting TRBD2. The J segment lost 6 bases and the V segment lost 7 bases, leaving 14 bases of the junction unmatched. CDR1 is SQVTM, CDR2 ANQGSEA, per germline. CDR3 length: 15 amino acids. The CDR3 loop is CSALRLAGSYDTQYF. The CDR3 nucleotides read TGCAGCGCATTGAGGCTAGCGGGATCGTATGATACGCAGTATTTT.

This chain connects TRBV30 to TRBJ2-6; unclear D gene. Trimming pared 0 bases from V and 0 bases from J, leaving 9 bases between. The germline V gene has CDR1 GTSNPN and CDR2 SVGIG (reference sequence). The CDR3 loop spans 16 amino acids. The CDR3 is CAWSVRHFSGANVLTF. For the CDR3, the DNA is TGTGCCTGGAGTGTACGACACTTCTCTGGGGCCAACGTCCTGACTTTC.

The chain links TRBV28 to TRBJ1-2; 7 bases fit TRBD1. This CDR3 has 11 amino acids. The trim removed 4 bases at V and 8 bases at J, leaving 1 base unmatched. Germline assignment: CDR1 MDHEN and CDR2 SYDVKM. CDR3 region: CASSSGGGYTF. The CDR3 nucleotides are TGTGCCAGCAGTTCAGGGGGAGGCTACACCTTC.

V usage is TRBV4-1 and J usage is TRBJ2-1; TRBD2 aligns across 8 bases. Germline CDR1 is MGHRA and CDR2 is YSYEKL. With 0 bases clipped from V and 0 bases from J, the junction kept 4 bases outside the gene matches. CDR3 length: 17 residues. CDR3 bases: TGCGCCAGCAGCCAAGAGGCTAGCGGGCACTCCTACAATGAGCAGTTCTTC. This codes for CASSQEASGHSYNEQFF.

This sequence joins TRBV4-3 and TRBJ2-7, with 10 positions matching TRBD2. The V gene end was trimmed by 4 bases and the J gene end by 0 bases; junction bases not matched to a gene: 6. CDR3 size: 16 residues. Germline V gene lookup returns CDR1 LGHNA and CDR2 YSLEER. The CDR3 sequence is CASSPVAGGVSYEQYF. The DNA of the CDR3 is TGCGCCAGCAGCCCAGTAGCGGGGGGTGTCTCCTACGAGCAGTACTTC.

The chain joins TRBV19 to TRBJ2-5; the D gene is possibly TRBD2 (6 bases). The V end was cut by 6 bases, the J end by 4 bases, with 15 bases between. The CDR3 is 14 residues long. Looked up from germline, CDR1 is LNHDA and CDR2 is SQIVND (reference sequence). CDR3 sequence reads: CASSLAGSPETQYF. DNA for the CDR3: TGTGCCAGTAGCCTGGCGGGGTCCCCAGAGACCCAGTACTTC.

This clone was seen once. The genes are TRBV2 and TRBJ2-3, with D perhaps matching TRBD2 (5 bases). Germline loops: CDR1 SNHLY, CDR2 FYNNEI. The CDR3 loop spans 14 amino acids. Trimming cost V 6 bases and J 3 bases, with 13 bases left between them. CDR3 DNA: TGTGCCAGCAGGGGTGTCTCGGGGACAGATACGCAGTATTTT. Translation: CASRGVSGTDTQYF.

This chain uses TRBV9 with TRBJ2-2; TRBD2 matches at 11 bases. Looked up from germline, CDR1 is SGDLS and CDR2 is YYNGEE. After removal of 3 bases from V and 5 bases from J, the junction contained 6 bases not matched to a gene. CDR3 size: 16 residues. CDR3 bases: TGTGCCAGCAGCGAACTAGCGGGAGTTCGAACCGGGGAGCTGTTTTTT. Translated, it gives CASSELAGVRTGELFF.

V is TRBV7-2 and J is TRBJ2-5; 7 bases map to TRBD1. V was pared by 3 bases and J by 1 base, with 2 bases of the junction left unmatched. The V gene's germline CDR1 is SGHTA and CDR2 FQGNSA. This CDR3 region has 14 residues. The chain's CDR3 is CASSFTGAQETQYF. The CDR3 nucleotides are TGTGCCAGCAGCTTCACAGGGGCCCAAGAGACCCAGTACTTC.

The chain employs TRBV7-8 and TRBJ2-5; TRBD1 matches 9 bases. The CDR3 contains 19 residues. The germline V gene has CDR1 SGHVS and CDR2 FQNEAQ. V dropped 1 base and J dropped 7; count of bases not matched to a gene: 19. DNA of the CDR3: TGTGCCAGCAGCTTAGGGGGGGAGGTGAGGACAGGGGAGAAGAGGACCCAGTACTTC. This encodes CASSLGGEVRTGEKRTQYF.

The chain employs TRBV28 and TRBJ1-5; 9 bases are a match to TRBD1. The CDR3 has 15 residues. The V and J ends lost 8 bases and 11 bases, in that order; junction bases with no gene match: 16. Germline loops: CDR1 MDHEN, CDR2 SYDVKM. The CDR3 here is CASLVGTGPAGSQHF. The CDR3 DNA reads TGTGCCAGCCTTGTCGGGACAGGGCCAGCGGGGTCCCAGCATTTT.

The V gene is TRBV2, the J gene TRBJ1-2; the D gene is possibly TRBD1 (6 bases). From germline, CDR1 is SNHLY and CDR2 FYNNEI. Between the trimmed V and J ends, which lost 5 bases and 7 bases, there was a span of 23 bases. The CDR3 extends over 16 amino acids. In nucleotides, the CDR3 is TGTGCCAGCAGTTCGTCCAGGACAGCCAGAGGGGGTGGCTACACCTTC. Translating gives CASSSSRTARGGGYTF.

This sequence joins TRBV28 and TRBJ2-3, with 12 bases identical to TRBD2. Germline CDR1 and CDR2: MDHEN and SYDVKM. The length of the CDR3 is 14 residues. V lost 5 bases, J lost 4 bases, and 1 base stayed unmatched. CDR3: CASSLAGGPDTQYF. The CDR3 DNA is TGTGCCAGCAGTCTAGCGGGGGGGCCAGATACGCAGTATTTT. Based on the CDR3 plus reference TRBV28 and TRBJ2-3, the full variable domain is DVKVTQSSRYLVKRTGEKVFLECVQDMDHENMFWYRQDPGLGLRLIYFSYDVKMKEKGDIPEGYSVSREKKERFSLILESASTNQTSMYLCASSLAGGPDTQYFGPGTRLTVL.

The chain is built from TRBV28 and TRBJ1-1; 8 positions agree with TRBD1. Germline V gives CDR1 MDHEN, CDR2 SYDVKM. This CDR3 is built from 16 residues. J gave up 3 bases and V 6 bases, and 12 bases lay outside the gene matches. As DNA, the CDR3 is TGTGCCAGCAGCTTCAACCCGGGGACAGGAGACACTGAAGCTTTCTTT. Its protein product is CASSFNPGTGDTEAFF.

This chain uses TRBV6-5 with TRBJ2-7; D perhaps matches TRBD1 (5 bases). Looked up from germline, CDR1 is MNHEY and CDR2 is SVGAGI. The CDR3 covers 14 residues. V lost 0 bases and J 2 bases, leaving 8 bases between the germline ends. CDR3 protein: CASSYSLGAYEQYF. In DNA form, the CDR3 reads TGTGCCAGCAGTTACTCTTTAGGGGCCTACGAGCAGTACTTC.

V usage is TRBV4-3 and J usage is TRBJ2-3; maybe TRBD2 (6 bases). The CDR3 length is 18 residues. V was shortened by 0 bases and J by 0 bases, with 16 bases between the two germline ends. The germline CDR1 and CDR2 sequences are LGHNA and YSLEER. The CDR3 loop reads CASSQESISGASTDTQYF. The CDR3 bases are TGCGCCAGCAGCCAAGAATCGATTAGCGGAGCTAGCACAGATACGCAGTATTTT.

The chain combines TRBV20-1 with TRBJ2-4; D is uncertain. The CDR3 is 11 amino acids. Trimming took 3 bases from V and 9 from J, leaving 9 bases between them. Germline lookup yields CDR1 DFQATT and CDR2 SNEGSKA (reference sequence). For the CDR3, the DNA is TGCAGTGCTAGCTCTGACTTCATTCAGTACTTC. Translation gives CSASSDFIQYF.

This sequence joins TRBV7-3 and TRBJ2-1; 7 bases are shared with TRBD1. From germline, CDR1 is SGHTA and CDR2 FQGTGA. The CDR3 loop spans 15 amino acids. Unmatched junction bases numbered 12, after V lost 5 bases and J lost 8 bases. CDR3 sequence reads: CASSPRMNRGDEQFF. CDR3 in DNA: TGTGCCAGCAGCCCGCGGATGAACAGGGGCGATGAGCAGTTCTTC. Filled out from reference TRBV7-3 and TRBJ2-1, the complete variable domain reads GAGVSQTPSNKVTEKGKYVELRCDPISGHTALYWYRQSLGQGPEFLIYFQGTGAADDSGLPNDRFFAVRPEGSVSTLKIQRTERGDSAVYLCASSPRMNRGDEQFFGPGTRLTVL.

The CDR3 bases are TGTGCCAGCTCACCAATGGGCTACGAGCAGTACTTC. Encoded protein: CASSPMGYEQYF. The genes are TRBV18 and TRBJ2-5; no reliable D call. The J call is in doubt because the DNA end fits TRBJ2-7 better. From germline, CDR1 is KGHSH and CDR2 LQKENI. CDR3 size: 12 residues.

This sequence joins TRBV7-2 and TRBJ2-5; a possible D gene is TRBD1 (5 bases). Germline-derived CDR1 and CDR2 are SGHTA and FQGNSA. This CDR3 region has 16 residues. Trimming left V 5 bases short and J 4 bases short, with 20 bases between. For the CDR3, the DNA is TGTGCCAGCAGCCAGAGGCGCGCGCAGGGCGGAGAGACCCAGTACTTC. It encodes CASSQRRAQGGETQYF. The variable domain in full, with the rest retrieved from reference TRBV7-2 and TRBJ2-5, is GAGVSQSPSNKVTEKGKDVELRCDPISGHTALYWYRQSLGQGLEFLIYFQGNSAPDKSGLPSDRFSAERTGGSVSTLTIQRTQQEDSAVYLCASSQRRAQGGETQYFGPGTRLLVL.